This record looks at one T cell receptor (beta chain) sequence and its context. Antigen specificity is unknown. These data belong to a study of human T cells and chemical hapten exposure. Study information: Patients had diphenylcyclopropenone applied to the scalp weekly throughout the roughly 24-week study.

Described time point: patch test 2, 6 weeks after DPC sensitization. The treatment here: therapeutic diphenylcyclopropenone sensitization with weekly scalp DPC. This CDR3 is built from 15 residues. Germline V gene data show CDR1 as MDHEN and CDR2 as SYDVKM. V lost 2 bases and J lost 4; bases outside the gene matches: 3. Overall study results and limits: The study found that DPC sensitization did not change TCRs above 1 in 1000 frequency.

MiXCR, applied by TCRdb to the RACE reads, yields one record per CDR3 protein. The table has tens of thousands of distinct CDR3 sequences, more than 9.5% seen once. This clonotype originated in a man aged 35 to 55 with alopecia areata. Some clones in this sample may be carry-over from other donors' samples. This material consisted of whole blood, taken in connection with sensitization to the hapten diphenylcyclopropenone (DPC). V is TRBV28 and J is TRBJ2-2, with TRBD1 identical over 8 bases. In DNA, the CDR3 is TGTGCCAGCAGTTTAACACAGGGGGTCACCGGGGAGCTGTTTTTT. Protein: CASSLTQGVTGELFF.